This T cell receptor beta chain was observed in a study of CD8 T cells in ankylosing spondylitis. The CDR3 runs 14 residues. Germline V gives CDR1 KGHSH, CDR2 LQKENI. After removal of 3 bases from V and 7 bases from J, the junction contained 5 bases not matched to a gene. TCRdb re-called the 5' RACE reads with MiXCR, one entry per CDR3 protein. Of a few hundred thousand distinct CDR3 sequences in the sample, around 19% are singletons; the top ten hold 7.8%. This chain links TRBV18 with TRBJ1-5; TRBD1 agrees at 8 bases. The receptor was isolated from a male donor with ankylosing spondylitis or in good health (not recorded which). The material sequenced was blood, either unsorted or a sorted T cell fraction (not recorded which). For the CDR3, the DNA is TGTGCCAGCTCACCCTCAGGGGGCAGCCAGCCCCAGCATTTT. Encoded protein: CASSPSGGSQPQHF.